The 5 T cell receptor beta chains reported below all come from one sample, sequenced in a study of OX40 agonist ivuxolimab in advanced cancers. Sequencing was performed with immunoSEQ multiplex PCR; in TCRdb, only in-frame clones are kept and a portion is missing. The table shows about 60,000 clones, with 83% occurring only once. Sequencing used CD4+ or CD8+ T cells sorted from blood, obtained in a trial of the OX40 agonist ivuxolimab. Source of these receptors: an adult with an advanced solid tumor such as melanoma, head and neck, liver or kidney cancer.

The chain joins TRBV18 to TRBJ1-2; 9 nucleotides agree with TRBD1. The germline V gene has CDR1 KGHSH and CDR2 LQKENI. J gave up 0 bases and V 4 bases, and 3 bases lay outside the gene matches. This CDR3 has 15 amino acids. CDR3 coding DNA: TGTGCCAGCTCACACCGGGACAGGGCTAACTATGGCTACACCTTC. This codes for CASSHRDRANYGYTF.

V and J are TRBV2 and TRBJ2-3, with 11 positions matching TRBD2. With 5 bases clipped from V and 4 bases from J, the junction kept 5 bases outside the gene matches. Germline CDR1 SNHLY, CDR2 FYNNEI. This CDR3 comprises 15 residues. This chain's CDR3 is CASSPLGLAADTQYF. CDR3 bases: TGTGCCAGCAGTCCCCTGGGACTAGCGGCAGATACGCAGTATTTT.

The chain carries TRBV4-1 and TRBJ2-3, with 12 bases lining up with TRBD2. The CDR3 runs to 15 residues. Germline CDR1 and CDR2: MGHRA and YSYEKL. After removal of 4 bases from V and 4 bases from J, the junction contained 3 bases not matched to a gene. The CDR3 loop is CASSLLAGGPDTQYF. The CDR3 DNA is TGCGCCAGCAGCCTACTAGCGGGAGGCCCAGATACGCAGTATTTT.

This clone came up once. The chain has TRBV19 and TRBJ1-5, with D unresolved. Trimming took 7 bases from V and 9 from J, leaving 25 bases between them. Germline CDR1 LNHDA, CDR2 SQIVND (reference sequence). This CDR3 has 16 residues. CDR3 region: CASTDSTGSPPTPQHF. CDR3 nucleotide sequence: TGTGCCAGTACTGATTCAACCGGGTCTCCGCCGACGCCCCAGCATTTT.

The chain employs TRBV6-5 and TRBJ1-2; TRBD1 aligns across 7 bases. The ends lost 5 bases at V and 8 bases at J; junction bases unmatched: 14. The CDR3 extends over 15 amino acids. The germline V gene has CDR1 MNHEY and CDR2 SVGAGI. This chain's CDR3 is CASSRSGQTFGGYTF. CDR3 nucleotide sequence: TGTGCCAGCAGTAGATCGGGACAGACCTTTGGCGGCTACACCTTC.